Listed below are T cell receptor beta chains from one sample, sequenced in a study of regulatory T cells in long-lasting Graves disease. TCRdb reanalysed the multiplex PCR reads using MiXCR and keeps one entry per CDR3 protein. This table holds 390,000 or so distinct CDR3 sequences, roughly 25% found once. Sample: peripheral blood mononuclear cells (PBMCs), taken when the disease was refractory, from a patient treated with antithyroid drugs. These receptors were collected from a woman aged 40 to 55 with Graves disease. Both conserved end residues are part of each CDR3. A D gene is named only where the DNA matches it firmly. Some rows mark clone size as missing; the rest say once, few, many or name a class of expanded clone.

len	d_gene	j_gene	abundance	v_gene	CDR3aa
14	NA	TRBJ1-1	many	TRBV2	CASTREGMNTEAFF
14	NA	TRBJ2-1	many	TRBV5-1	CASSLVLARNEQFF
18	NA	TRBJ1-5	few	TRBV6-2/TRBV6-3	CASSYSRGEGFMNQPQHF
19	TRBD1	TRBJ1-4	NA	TRBV28	CASSLNRYRGSLTNEKLFF
16	NA	TRBJ2-5	many	TRBV11-3	CASSSPRDGVKETQYF
16	NA	TRBJ2-3	NA	TRBV5-1	CASSKMGQGSTDTQYF
19	TRBD2	TRBJ2-5	NA	TRBV20-1	CSARDRGPERGGFQETQYF
14	NA	TRBJ2-1	NA	TRBV11-1	CASSLATLSNEQFF
14	NA	TRBJ2-2	few	TRBV4-1	CASSHAGTPGELFF
15	TRBD2	TRBJ2-7	few	TRBV20-1	CSATGTSGSSYEQYF
11	NA	TRBJ2-2	few	TRBV20-1	CSASSTGELFF
13	NA	TRBJ1-6	NA	TRBV20-1	CSARRQDNSPLHF
11	NA	TRBJ2-7	many	TRBV10-3	CAILSSYEQYF
15	TRBD1	TRBJ2-7	NA	TRBV20-1	CSARGLGDRVREQYF
11	NA	TRBJ2-7	NA	TRBV20-1	CSALQGSEQYF
12	TRBD1	TRBJ2-5	many	TRBV11-2	CASTRTGPTQYF
12	NA	TRBJ1-4	many	TRBV7-9	CASSSVGGKLFF
13	NA	TRBJ2-7	many	TRBV28	CASSSGFSYEQYF
19	TRBD2	TRBJ2-1	NA	TRBV7-9	CASSFASGGGPTKYNEQFF
15	NA	TRBJ2-5	few	TRBV5-6	CASSLISRQGETQYF
14	TRBD1	TRBJ1-1	NA	TRBV9	CASSVTGSGTEAFF
16	NA	TRBJ1-1	many	TRBV6-2/TRBV6-3	CASSYSSTRPNTEAFF
16	TRBD2	TRBJ2-7	many	TRBV6-5	CASSYERGGLRYEQYF
15	NA	TRBJ1-4	many	TRBV28	CASSIRQRVNEKLFF
16	TRBD2	TRBJ2-3	once	TRBV5-6	CASSRGTSGRTDTQYF
15	NA	TRBJ2-2	few	TRBV7-7	CASSLETSNTGELFF
14	NA	TRBJ2-7	NA	TRBV9	CASSLDIVSYEQYF
13	TRBD1	TRBJ1-4	few	TRBV29-1	CSVVGTGSEKLFF
15	NA	TRBJ2-5	many	TRBV12-3/TRBV12-4	CASSLPTARGKTQYF
15	TRBD1	TRBJ2-2	many	TRBV12-3/TRBV12-4	CASRGQGINTGELFF
20	TRBD2	TRBJ2-2	NA	TRBV11-2	CASSLSRVSSGSGYPGELFF
16	NA	TRBJ2-2	NA	TRBV5-1	CASSLVGEMNTGELFF
15	TRBD1	TRBJ2-5	few	TRBV10-3	CAISAGQGERKTQYF
18	NA	TRBJ2-6	few	TRBV27	CASSFWGQGLLGANVLTF
14	TRBD1	TRBJ1-6	few	TRBV5-5	CASSLVQGASPLHF
14	NA	TRBJ1-4	few	TRBV7-9	CASSLEGVAEKLFF
18	TRBD2	TRBJ2-2	many	TRBV20-1	CSARVAGGPDSNTGELFF
12	NA	TRBJ1-1	NA	TRBV6-9	CASSYPASEAFF
15	NA	TRBJ1-1	many	TRBV6-1	CASLESGLMNTEAFF
13	NA	TRBJ1-2	many	TRBV27	CASRPGALYGYTF
13	NA	NA	few	TRBV7-7	CASSLSPEGEQFF
17	TRBD2	TRBJ2-5	many	TRBV19	CASSIAERLAGGETQYF
16	TRBD1	TRBJ1-2	many	TRBV6-1	CASSEGYWDRTLGYTF
16	TRBD2	TRBJ2-7	few	TRBV4-1	CASSLQGAGLLYEQYF
14	NA	TRBJ1-2	few	TRBV20-1	CSARDATTSYGYTF
15	NA	TRBJ2-2	once	TRBV6-2/TRBV6-3	CASRPSGANTGELFF